This T cell receptor beta chain was recorded in a study of cytomegalovirus exposure and HLA in healthy donors. Unmatched junction bases numbered 3, after V lost 6 bases and J lost 6 bases. Per the germline V gene, CDR1 is MDHEN and CDR2 is SYDVKM. The CDR3 loop spans 12 amino acids. A single count supports this clone. PCR amplification relied on 60 Vbeta primers (plus 13 Jbeta primers). Assay: immunoSEQ multiplex PCR; the TCRdb copy retains only in-frame clones and omits some. The repertoire holds 95,000 to 100,000 clones, with 65% to 80% as singletons. The chain joins TRBV28 to TRBJ1-2, with 8 bases identical to TRBD1. The receptor comes from a man aged 45-65 years in good health and CMV-seronegative. Sequences were obtained from PBMCs. This CDR3 reads CASRGQGHGYTF. The CDR3 coding sequence is TGTGCCAGCAGAGGACAGGGTCATGGCTACACCTTC.